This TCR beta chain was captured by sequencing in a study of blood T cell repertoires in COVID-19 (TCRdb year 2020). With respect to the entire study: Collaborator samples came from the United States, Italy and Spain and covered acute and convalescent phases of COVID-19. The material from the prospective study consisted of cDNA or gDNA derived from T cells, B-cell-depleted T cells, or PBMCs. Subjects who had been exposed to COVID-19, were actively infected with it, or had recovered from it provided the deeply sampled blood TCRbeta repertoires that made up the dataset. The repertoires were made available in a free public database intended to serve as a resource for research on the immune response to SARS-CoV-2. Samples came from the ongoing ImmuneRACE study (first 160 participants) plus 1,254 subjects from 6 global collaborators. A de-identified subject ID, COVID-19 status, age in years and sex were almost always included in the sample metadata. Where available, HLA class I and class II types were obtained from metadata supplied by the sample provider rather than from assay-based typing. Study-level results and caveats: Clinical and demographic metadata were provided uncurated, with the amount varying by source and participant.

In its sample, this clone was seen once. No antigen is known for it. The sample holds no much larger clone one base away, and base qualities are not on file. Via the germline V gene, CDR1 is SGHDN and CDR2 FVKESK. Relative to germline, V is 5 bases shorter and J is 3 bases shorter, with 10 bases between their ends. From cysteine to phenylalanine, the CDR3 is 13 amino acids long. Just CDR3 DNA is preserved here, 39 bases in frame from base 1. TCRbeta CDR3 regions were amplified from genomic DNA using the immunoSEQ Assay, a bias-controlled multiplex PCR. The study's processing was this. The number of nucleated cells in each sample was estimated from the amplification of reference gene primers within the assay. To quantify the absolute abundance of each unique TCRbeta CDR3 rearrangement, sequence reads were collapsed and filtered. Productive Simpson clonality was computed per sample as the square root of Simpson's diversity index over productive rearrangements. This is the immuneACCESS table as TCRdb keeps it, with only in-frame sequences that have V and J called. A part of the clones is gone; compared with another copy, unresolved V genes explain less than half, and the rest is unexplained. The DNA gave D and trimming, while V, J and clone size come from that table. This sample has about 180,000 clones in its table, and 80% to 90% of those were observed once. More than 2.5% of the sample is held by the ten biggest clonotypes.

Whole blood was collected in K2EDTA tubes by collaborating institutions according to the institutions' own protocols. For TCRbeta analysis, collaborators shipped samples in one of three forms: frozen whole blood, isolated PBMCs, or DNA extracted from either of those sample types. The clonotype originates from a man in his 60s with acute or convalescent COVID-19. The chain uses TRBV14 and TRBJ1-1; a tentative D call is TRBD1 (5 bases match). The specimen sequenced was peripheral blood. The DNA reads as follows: TGTGCCAGCAGCAGGGGCTGGGACACTGAAGCTTTCTTT. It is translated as CASSRGWDTEAFF. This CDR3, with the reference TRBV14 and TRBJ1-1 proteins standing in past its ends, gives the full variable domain EAGVTQFPSHSVIEKGQTVTLRCDPISGHDNLYWYRRVMGKEIKFLLHFVKESKQDESGMPNNRFLAERTGGTYSTLKVQPAELEDSGVYFCASSRGWDTEAFFGQGTRLTVV.